The next 32 T cell receptor beta chains were all read from a single sample in a study of T-cell memory formation after mild COVID-19. One entry per CDR3 protein results from TCRdb running MiXCR on the 5' RACE reads. The top ten clones hold about a fifth of a sample with roughly 240,000 distinct CDR3 sequences, 15% to 20% of them seen once. The specimen sequenced was PBMCs or a T cell subset sorted from them (not recorded which). These receptors originate from a young man who had mild COVID-19 (a few samples of this study predate the infection). Cell type and time point are not known.

Here the CDR3 reads CATSSPGVEDGYTF. The CDR3 nucleotides are TGTGCCACCAGCAGCCCTGGGGTGGAGGATGGCTACACCTTC. V usage is TRBV15 and J usage is TRBJ1-2; D is undetermined. V lost 3 bases to trimming and J lost 6 bases, with 14 bases between them. Germline CDR1 is LNHNV and CDR2 is YYDKDF (reference sequence). The CDR3 loop spans 14 amino acids. Full variable domain (missing parts from reference TRBV15 and TRBJ1-2): DAMVIQNPRYQVTQFGKPVTLSCSQTLNHNVMYWYQQKSSQAPKLLFHYYDKDFNNEADTPDNFQSRRPNTSFCFLDIRSPGLGDTAMYLCATSSPGVEDGYTFGSGTRLTVV.

This clonotype has a count of ten or more. The chain recombines TRBV7-2 with TRBJ2-2; 7 bases agree with TRBD1. Trimming took 0 bases from V and 7 from J; bases not matched to a gene: 2. Germline lookup yields CDR1 SGHTA and CDR2 FQGNSA. CDR3 length: 14 residues. CDR3 sequence reads: CASSLAQGDGELFF. The CDR3 DNA follows: TGTGCCAGCAGCTTAGCCCAGGGGGACGGGGAGCTGTTTTTT.

V and J are TRBV27 and TRBJ2-7; possible D gene TRBD1, 6 bases. The CDR3 spans 13 residues. Germline-derived CDR1 and CDR2 are MNHEY and SMNVEV (reference sequence). V lost 8 bases to trimming and J lost 4 bases, with 15 bases between them. CDR3 amino acids: CASHLKDSYEQYV. The CDR3 nucleotides read TGTGCCAGCCACCTTAAGGACAGTTACGAGCAGTACGTC.

This clonotype was detected once. The rearrangement uses TRBV18 and TRBJ2-7; 7 bases map to TRBD1. Losses at the gene ends were 1 base for V and 6 bases for J; bases not matched to a gene: 12. Per the germline V gene, CDR1 is KGHSH and CDR2 is LQKENI. This CDR3 spans 16 amino acids. The CDR3 protein is CASSPQDRTRRAEQYF. CDR3 in DNA: TGTGCCAGCTCACCACAGGACAGGACAAGAAGAGCCGAGCAGTACTTC. The complete variable domain, with remaining parts taken from reference TRBV18 and TRBJ2-7, reads NAGVMQNPRHLVRRRGQEARLRCSPMKGHSHVYWYRQLPEEGLKFMVYLQKENIIDESGMPKERFSAEFPKEGPSILRIQQVVRGDSAAYFCASSPQDRTRRAEQYFGPGTRLTVT.

This clonotype appeared a few times. The chain recombines TRBV7-2 with TRBJ2-7; 9 bases are shared with TRBD2. CDR3 size: 15 residues. Trimming took 2 bases from V and 0 from J; bases not matched to a gene: 2. Per the germline V gene, CDR1 is SGHTA and CDR2 is FQGNSA. The CDR3 coding sequence is TGTGCCAGCAGCTTAAAACTAGCGGGCTCCTACGAGCAGTACTTC. It is translated as CASSLKLAGSYEQYF.

This CDR3 is CAISEAGVYTDTQYF. Written as DNA, the CDR3 is TGTGCCATCAGTGAAGCAGGGGTCTACACAGATACGCAGTATTTT. This chain joins TRBV10-3 and TRBJ2-3, with TRBD1 as a possible D gene (6 bases). Germline CDR1 reads ENHRY; CDR2 reads SYGVKD. Trimming took 3 bases from V and 2 from J, leaving 12 bases between them. The CDR3 has 15 residues.

V is TRBV3-1 and J is TRBJ1-1, with a possible D match to TRBD1 (5 bases). Germline CDR1 reads LGHDT; CDR2 reads YNNKEL (reference sequence). CDR3 length equals 15 residues. Deletions cut 4 bases from V and 1 base from J, with 13 bases between. The CDR3 loop reads CASSLSWGGNTEAFF. Written as DNA, the CDR3 is TGTGCCAGCAGCCTAAGTTGGGGGGGGAACACTGAAGCTTTCTTT.

V gene TRBV20-1 combines with J gene TRBJ2-7, with 10 positions matching TRBD2. The CDR3 totals 13 residues. V gave up 2 bases and J gave up 2 bases; unmatched junction bases: 0. Per the germline V gene, CDR1 is DFQATT and CDR2 is SNEGSKA (reference sequence). The CDR3 DNA sequence: TGCAGTGCTAGAAGCGGGGGGGCCTACGAGCAGTACTTC. Its translation: CSARSGGAYEQYF.

J is TRBJ2-3 and V is TRBV28; a possible D gene is TRBD1 (8 bases). This CDR3 has 14 residues. V shed 8 bases and J shed 3 bases, with 15 bases lying between them. Germline CDR1 MDHEN, CDR2 SYDVKM. The CDR3 sequence: CASLDRGGTDTQYF. CDR3 bases: TGTGCCAGCCTTGACAGGGGAGGGACAGATACGCAGTATTTT.

This clonotype was observed a few times. V is TRBV4-1 and J is TRBJ2-3; 8 bases align to TRBD1. Germline V gene sequence: CDR1 MGHRA, CDR2 YSYEKL. Losses at the gene ends were 4 bases for V and 6 bases for J; bases not matched to a gene: 12. The CDR3 extends over 16 amino acids. The CDR3 nucleotides read TGCGCCAGCAGCCCAACCCAGGGGGCCCTGCGGGATACGCAGTATTTT. This sequence encodes CASSPTQGALRDTQYF.

This clonotype was detected ten times or more. This sequence joins TRBV7-3 and TRBJ2-6, with D uncertain. V shed 5 bases and J shed 0 bases, with 5 bases lying between them. The CDR3 sequence is 14 residues long. The germline CDR1 and CDR2 sequences are SGHTA and FQGTGA. The DNA for the CDR3 is TGTGCCAGCAGCCTTTCCTCTGGGGCCAACGTCCTGACTTTC. Residues: CASSLSSGANVLTF.

This clonotype was recorded at least ten times. The V gene is TRBV29-1, the J gene TRBJ2-1; TRBD2 agrees at 13 bases. The CDR3 loop spans 15 amino acids. CDR1 is SQVTM and CDR2 is ANQGSEA in the germline V gene. V dropped 1 base and J dropped 7; count of bases not matched to a gene: 4. The DNA of the CDR3 is TGCAGCGTTGAAGCAACTAGCGGGGGGGCGAATGAGCAGTTCTTC. This gives the protein CSVEATSGGANEQFF.

The chain is built from TRBV20-1 and TRBJ2-5; D is undetermined. CDR1 is DFQATT and CDR2 is SNEGSKA in the germline V gene (reference sequence). This CDR3 is 13 amino acids long. Trimming shortened V by 1 base and J by 5 bases, and 11 bases separated the two germline ends. This chain's CDR3 is CSARATVWETQYF. CDR3 bases: TGCAGTGCTAGAGCAACCGTTTGGGAGACCCAGTACTTC.

This clonotype was seen a few times. The chain joins TRBV6-2 or TRBV6-3 to TRBJ2-7; 9 bases align to TRBD1. The CDR3 runs 13 residues. The germline V gene encodes CDR1 MNHEY and CDR2 SVGEGT. Trimming removed 9 bases from V and 6 bases from J; junction bases left unmatched: 9. The CDR3, as DNA: TGTGCCAGTTCCCGGGACAGGGTCCCCGAGCAGTACGTC. This codes for CASSRDRVPEQYV.

Only a few counts were recorded for this clonotype. The genes are TRBV6-1 and TRBJ2-3; D may be TRBD1 (6 bases). Trimming removed 7 bases from V and 6 bases from J, with 20 bases in between. The CDR3 is made up of 15 amino acids. In germline, CDR1 is MNHNS, CDR2 SASEGT. The CDR3 reads CASTELGARLDTQYF. The CDR3, as DNA: TGTGCCAGCACCGAATTGGGGGCCAGATTGGATACGCAGTATTTT.

This clonotype was seen more than once but under ten times. This chain connects TRBV19 to TRBJ2-7, with D maybe TRBD1 (7 bases). The V end lost 4 bases, the J end lost 1 base, and 17 bases lay between the germline ends. The CDR3 covers 16 residues. Germline V gene lookup returns CDR1 LNHDA and CDR2 SQIVND (reference sequence). In nucleotides, the CDR3 is TGTGCCAGTAGTAGGGGAGGAGGGGGCGCATCCTACGAGCAGTACGTC. Translated, it gives CASSRGGGGASYEQYV.

The V gene is TRBV10-3, the J gene TRBJ2-1; 10 bases match TRBD1. There are 14 residues in the CDR3. With V trimmed by 6 bases and J by 6 bases, 5 bases remained unmatched. The V gene's germline CDR1 is ENHRY and CDR2 SYGVKD. CDR3 loop: CAISGGDRGNEQFF. Written as DNA, the CDR3 is TGTGCCATCAGCGGGGGGGACAGGGGCAATGAGCAGTTCTTC.

This clonotype is classed as medium-sized. This sequence joins TRBV24-1 and TRBJ2-3; 12 bases line up with TRBD2. V lost 3 bases and J lost 4; bases outside the gene matches: 7. The CDR3 contains 17 residues. Germline values: CDR1 KGHDR, CDR2 SFDVKD. CDR3: CATSDPLGLAGADTQYF. CDR3 nucleotides: TGTGCCACCAGTGATCCGTTGGGACTAGCGGGCGCAGATACGCAGTATTTT.

CDR3 sequence: CASNHQPSAAGRHEQFF. CDR3 coding DNA: TGTGCCAGCAACCACCAGCCTTCGGCTGCAGGGCGTCATGAGCAGTTCTTC. The chain has TRBV5-8 and TRBJ2-1, with a possible D match to TRBD1 (5 bases). Trimming stripped 6 bases from V and 8 bases from J, with 27 bases between. Germline V gene sequence: CDR1 SGHTS, CDR2 YDEGEE. The CDR3 is 17 amino acids.

The chain couples TRBV7-2 to TRBJ2-1; 8 positions match TRBD2. This CDR3 is built from 19 residues. The junction had 15 bases not matched to a gene; V was cut back by 0 bases and J by 5 bases. Germline V gives CDR1 SGHTA, CDR2 FQGNSA. CDR3 amino acids: CASSLAPAGALREHNEQFF. The DNA of the CDR3 is TGTGCCAGCAGCTTAGCCCCAGCGGGGGCCCTAAGAGAACACAATGAGCAGTTCTTC.

This clonotype has at least ten counts. This chain uses TRBV28 with TRBJ1-2; D unresolved. The V gene's germline CDR1 is MDHEN and CDR2 SYDVKM. CDR3 length: 14 amino acids. The ends were cut back, 6 bases at V and 0 bases at J, with 11 bases in the middle. The DNA of the CDR3 is TGTGCCAGCAGCCCGCTGGGGTCTAACTATGGCTACACCTTC. It yields the protein CASSPLGSNYGYTF.

The V and J genes are TRBV4-3 and TRBJ2-7; D is undetermined. CDR3 length: 12 amino acids. Germline values: CDR1 LGHNA, CDR2 YSLEER. For the CDR3, the DNA is TGCGCCAGCAGCCCAGCTACGACAAGTTTATGCGTC. This gives the protein CASSPATTSLCV.

This rearrangement joins TRBV14 to TRBJ1-5, with a tentative D call TRBD1 (5 bases). The V end was cut by 8 bases, the J end by 6 bases, with 14 bases between. The CDR3 covers 13 residues. Germline V CDR1 and CDR2: SGHDN, FVKESK. This chain's CDR3 is CASGEERGQPQHF. Written as DNA, the CDR3 is TGTGCCAGCGGGGAGGAGAGGGGTCAGCCCCAGCATTTT.

In this sample, this clonotype turned up a few times. The chain is built from TRBV3-1 and TRBJ2-5; D may correspond to TRBD1 or TRBD2 (5 bases each). Germline lookup yields CDR1 LGHDT and CDR2 YNNKEL (reference sequence). Trimming took 2 bases from V and 0 from J, leaving 16 bases between them. This CDR3 contains 17 residues. CDR3 nucleotides: TGTGCCAGCAGCCAAAGGGCCCAGGGACCCTACCAAGAGACCCAGTACTTC. It encodes CASSQRAQGPYQETQYF.

This clonotype was observed a handful of times. The chain uses TRBV5-1 and TRBJ1-1; 7 bases are a match to TRBD1. The CDR3 contains 14 residues. The germline V gene encodes CDR1 SGHRS and CDR2 YFSETQ. The ends lost 4 bases at V and 4 bases at J; junction bases unmatched: 7. Here the CDR3 reads CASSTGGQATEAFF. The CDR3, as DNA: TGCGCCAGCAGCACGGGAGGACAGGCCACTGAAGCTTTCTTT.

This rearrangement joins TRBV20-1 to TRBJ1-1, with D unclear. This CDR3 is 15 amino acids long. V gave up 7 bases and J gave up 3 bases, with 21 bases separating them. Germline V gene lookup returns CDR1 DFQATT and CDR2 SNEGSKA (reference sequence). The CDR3 sequence: CSVGSAVRFDTEAFF. The CDR3 DNA is TGCAGTGTAGGGTCAGCCGTTCGGTTTGACACTGAAGCTTTCTTT.

This clonotype has a handful of counts. The chain joins TRBV5-1 to TRBJ2-5; TRBD1 agrees at 10 bases. Trimming cost V 0 bases and J 2 bases; bases outside gene matches: 7. CDR1 is SGHRS and CDR2 is YFSETQ in the germline V gene. The CDR3 is 17 residues long. The CDR3 nucleotides are TGCGCCAGCAGCTTGGTGGGACAGGGGACACTTCAAGAGACCCAGTACTTC. Encoded protein: CASSLVGQGTLQETQYF.

This chain connects TRBV7-8 to TRBJ2-1; D is undetermined. The germline V gene has CDR1 SGHVS and CDR2 FQNEAQ. CDR3 length: 12 amino acids. V gave up 1 base and J gave up 9 bases, with 7 bases separating them. The CDR3, as DNA: TGTGCCAGCAGCTTAGACCGAGTTGAGCAGTTCTTC. Its protein product is CASSLDRVEQFF.

The rearrangement uses TRBV6-6 and TRBJ1-2; 9 nucleotides line up with TRBD1. Per the germline V gene, CDR1 is MNHNY and CDR2 is SVGAGI (reference sequence). The trim removed 6 bases at V and 4 bases at J, leaving 6 bases unmatched. CDR3 size: 14 residues. CDR3 sequence reads: CASRPSTGGYGYTF. The DNA for the CDR3 is TGTGCCAGCAGACCATCGACAGGGGGCTATGGCTACACCTTC.

The chain couples TRBV2 to TRBJ2-1; D is unclear. In germline, CDR1 is SNHLY, CDR2 FYNNEI. This CDR3 spans 12 amino acids. Deletions cut 6 bases from V and 3 bases from J, with 6 bases between. The CDR3 nucleotides are TGTGCCAGCAGCGGAGACTACAATGAGCAGTTCTTC. As protein: CASSGDYNEQFF.

This clonotype was counted a few times. This sequence joins TRBV29-1 and TRBJ1-1; TRBD1 agrees at 9 bases. The germline V gene encodes CDR1 SQVTM and CDR2 ANQGSEA. V lost 7 bases and J lost 7; bases outside the gene matches: 10. The CDR3 has 13 amino acids. DNA for the CDR3: TGCAGCGAAATATCCGGGACAGGGATTGAAGCTTTCTTT. Translated, it gives CSEISGTGIEAFF.

This clonotype showed up just a few times. V gene TRBV19 combines with J gene TRBJ2-5; 7 nucleotides align to TRBD2. Trimming took 6 bases from V and 0 from J; bases not matched to a gene: 13. The CDR3 length is 17 residues. CDR1 LNHDA and CDR2 SQIVND come from the germline V gene (reference sequence). CDR3 residues: CASRGTGGPGDQETQYF. The CDR3, as DNA: TGTGCCAGTAGGGGAACGGGGGGTCCGGGGGACCAAGAGACCCAGTACTTC.